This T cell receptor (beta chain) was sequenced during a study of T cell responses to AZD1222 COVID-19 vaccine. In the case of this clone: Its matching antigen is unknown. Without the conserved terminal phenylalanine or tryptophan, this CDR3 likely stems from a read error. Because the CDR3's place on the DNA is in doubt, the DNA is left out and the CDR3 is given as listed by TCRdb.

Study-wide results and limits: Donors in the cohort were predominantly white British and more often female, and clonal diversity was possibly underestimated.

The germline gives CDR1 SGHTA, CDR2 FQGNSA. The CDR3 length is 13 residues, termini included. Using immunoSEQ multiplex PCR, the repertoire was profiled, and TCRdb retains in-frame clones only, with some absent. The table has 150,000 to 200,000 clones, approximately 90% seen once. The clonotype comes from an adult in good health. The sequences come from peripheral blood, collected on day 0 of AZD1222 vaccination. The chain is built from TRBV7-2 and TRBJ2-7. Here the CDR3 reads CASSVDTGTPFQL.